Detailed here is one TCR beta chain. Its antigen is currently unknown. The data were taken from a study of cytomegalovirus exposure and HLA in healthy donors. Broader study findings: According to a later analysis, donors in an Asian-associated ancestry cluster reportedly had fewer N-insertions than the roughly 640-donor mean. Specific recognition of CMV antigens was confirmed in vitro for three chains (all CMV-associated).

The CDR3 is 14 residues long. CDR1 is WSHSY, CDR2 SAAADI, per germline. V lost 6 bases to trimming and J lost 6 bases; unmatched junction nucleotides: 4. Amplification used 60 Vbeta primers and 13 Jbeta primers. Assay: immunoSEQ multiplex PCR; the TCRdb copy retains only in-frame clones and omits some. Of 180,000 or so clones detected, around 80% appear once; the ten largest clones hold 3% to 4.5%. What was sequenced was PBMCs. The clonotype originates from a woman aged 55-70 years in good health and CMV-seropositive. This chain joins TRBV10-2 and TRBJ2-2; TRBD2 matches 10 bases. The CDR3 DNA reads TGCGCCAGCAGCGTAGCGGGGGGATCCGGGGAGCTGTTTTTT. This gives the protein CASSVAGGSGELFF.